This entry lists 13 T cell receptor beta chains sequenced from one sample in a study of technical replicates of blood from a handful of donors (dated by TCRdb to about 2017). The receptor library was made with the immunoSEQ multiplex PCR assay. Drawn from immuneACCESS, this table holds only the in-frame rearrangements with V and J called that TCRdb kept. Clones are partly lost; checked studies trace under half to an unresolved V gene and leave the rest unexplained. In all, the sample holds more than 80,000 clones, and over 90% of those were seen once. The top ten clonotypes cover around 0.36% of the sample. The sample taken for sequencing was T cells isolated from PBMCs. Source of these receptors: a human donor in good health.

V and J are TRBV10-2 and TRBJ2-5; D gene uncertain. The CDR3 has 10 residues. Trimming cost V 8 bases and J 2 bases, with 3 bases left between them. Germline lookup yields CDR1 WSHSY and CDR2 SAAADI. CDR3 sequence (DNA): TGCGCCAGCCGGCAAGAGACCCAGTACTTC. This codes for CASRQETQYF.

This chain links TRBV19 with TRBJ2-1; 12 bases align to TRBD2. CDR3 length: 17 residues. The V gene end was trimmed by 3 bases and the J gene end by 3 bases; junction bases not matched to a gene: 6. Germline assignment: CDR1 LNHDA and CDR2 SQIVND (reference sequence). CDR3 region: CASSILTSGSIYNEQFF. The CDR3 nucleotides read TGTGCCAGTAGTATCTTGACTAGCGGGAGCATCTACAATGAGCAGTTCTTC.

The rearrangement joins TRBV28 to TRBJ2-1; D ambiguous. Trimming took off 10 bases at V and 4 bases at J, with 8 bases between the two ends. From germline, CDR1 is MDHEN and CDR2 SYDVKM. This CDR3 contains 11 residues. This CDR3 is CATVSYNEQFF. The CDR3 DNA reads as TGTGCCACCGTTTCGTACAATGAGCAGTTCTTC.

V gene TRBV9 combines with J gene TRBJ1-1; D uncertain. Trimming took off 0 bases at V and 3 bases at J, with 6 bases between the two ends. CDR1 and CDR2 from the germline V gene are SGDLS and YYNGEE. CDR3 length: 13 residues. The CDR3 spells CASSVVSDTEAFF. The DNA for the CDR3 is TGTGCCAGCAGCGTAGTAAGCGACACTGAAGCTTTCTTT.

The chain combines TRBV6-5 with TRBJ2-7; D possibly corresponds to TRBD1 (6 bases). The germline gives CDR1 MNHEY, CDR2 SVGAGI. Between the trimmed V and J ends, which lost 1 base and 9 bases, there was a span of 16 bases. This CDR3 region has 14 residues. The CDR3 reads CASSYYVTGQGQYF. CDR3 nucleotide sequence: TGTGCCAGCAGTTACTATGTGACAGGCCAAGGGCAGTACTTC.

The J gene is TRBJ1-4, the V gene TRBV6-5, with 8 bases matching TRBD1. The CDR3 is made up of 14 amino acids. CDR1 and CDR2 from the germline V gene are MNHEY and SVGAGI. V trimming: 6 bases; J trimming: 10 bases; junction bases outside the gene matches: 10. Here the CDR3 DNA reads TGTGCCAGCAGCTACGGACAGGGACCTGTAAAACTGTTTTTT. Its translation: CASSYGQGPVKLFF.

This rearrangement joins TRBV4-2 to TRBJ2-7, with 7 positions matching TRBD2. CDR3 length: 16 amino acids. V lost 4 bases, J lost 4 bases, and 13 bases stayed unmatched. The V gene's germline CDR1 is LGHNA and CDR2 YNFKEQ. CDR3 in amino acids: CASSREGSPEGYEQYF. CDR3 bases: TGTGCCAGCAGCCGGGAGGGGAGCCCGGAAGGATACGAGCAGTACTTC.

This chain uses TRBV7-9 with TRBJ2-5; D remains ambiguous. The V gene lost 4 bases and the J gene lost 5 bases, with 5 bases spanning the gap. The CDR3 is 11 amino acids. In germline, CDR1 is SEHNR, CDR2 FQNEAQ (reference sequence). CDR3: CASSSRETQYF. CDR3 bases: TGTGCCAGCAGCTCTAGGGAGACCCAGTACTTC.

This chain connects TRBV7-3 to TRBJ1-2, with TRBD1 matching 8 bases. Unmatched junction bases numbered 7, after V lost 5 bases and J lost 8 bases. The CDR3 sequence is 13 residues long. Germline CDR1 is SGHTA and CDR2 is FQGTGA. The DNA of the CDR3 is TGTGCCAGCAGCACGGACAGGGAGAAAGGCTACACCTTC. Translated: CASSTDREKGYTF.

The J gene is TRBJ2-3, the V gene TRBV21-1; TRBD2 is the table's D call, not checked against the DNA. TRBV21-1 is a pseudogene locus. CDR3 length equals 18 residues. CDR3 sequence: CASSKGAGLAVGTDTQYF. CDR3 sequence (DNA): TGTGCCAGCAGCAAAGGGGCGGGACTAGCGGTTGGGACAGATACGCAGTATTTT.

The chain is built from TRBV5-1 and TRBJ2-2, with 8 bases that match TRBD2. The germline V gene encodes CDR1 SGHRS and CDR2 YFSETQ. This CDR3 comprises 17 residues. V was clipped by 2 bases and J by 0 bases; unmatched bases: 6. The CDR3 bases are TGCGCCAGCAGCTTCTTTCTGACTAGCGCGAACACCGGGGAGCTGTTTTTT. This codes for CASSFFLTSANTGELFF.

This clone has more than one count but fewer than ten. The genes are TRBV19 and TRBJ1-1; the D is unclear. V lost 6 bases and J lost 3, with 11 bases in between. The CDR3 covers 13 residues. Germline values: CDR1 LNHDA, CDR2 SQIVND (reference sequence). Written as DNA, the CDR3 is TGTGCCAGTAGCACAACATATGACACTGAAGCTTTCTTT. Translation gives CASSTTYDTEAFF.

This clone was seen just once. The chain combines TRBV7-9 with TRBJ2-5; D call uncertain. The CDR3 is 11 amino acids. From germline, CDR1 is SEHNR and CDR2 FQNEAQ (reference sequence). The germline V and J ends were trimmed by 5 bases and 5 bases, with 6 bases remaining between them. CDR3 DNA sequence: TGTGCCAGCAGCCTGGCCGAGACCCAGTACTTC. Protein product: CASSLAETQYF.